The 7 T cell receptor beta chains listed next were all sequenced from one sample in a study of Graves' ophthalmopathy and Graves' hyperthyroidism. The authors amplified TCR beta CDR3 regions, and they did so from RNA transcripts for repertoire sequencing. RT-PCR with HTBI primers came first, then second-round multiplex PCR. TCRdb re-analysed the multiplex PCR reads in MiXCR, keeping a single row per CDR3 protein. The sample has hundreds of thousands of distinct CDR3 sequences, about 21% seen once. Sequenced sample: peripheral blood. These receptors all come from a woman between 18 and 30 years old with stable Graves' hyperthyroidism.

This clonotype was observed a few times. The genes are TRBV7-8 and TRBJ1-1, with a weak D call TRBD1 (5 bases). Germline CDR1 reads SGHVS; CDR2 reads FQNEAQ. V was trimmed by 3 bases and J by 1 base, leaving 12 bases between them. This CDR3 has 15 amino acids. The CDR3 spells CASSFGDLRNTEAFF. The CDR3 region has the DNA TGTGCCAGCAGCTTCGGGGACTTACGGAACACTGAAGCTTTCTTT.

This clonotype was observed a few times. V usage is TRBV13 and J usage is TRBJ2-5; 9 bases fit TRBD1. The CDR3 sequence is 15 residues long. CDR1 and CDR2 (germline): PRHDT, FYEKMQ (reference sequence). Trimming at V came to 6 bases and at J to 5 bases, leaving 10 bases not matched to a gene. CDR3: CASRETGQGVETQYF. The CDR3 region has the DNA TGTGCCAGCAGGGAGACGGGACAGGGCGTTGAGACCCAGTACTTC.

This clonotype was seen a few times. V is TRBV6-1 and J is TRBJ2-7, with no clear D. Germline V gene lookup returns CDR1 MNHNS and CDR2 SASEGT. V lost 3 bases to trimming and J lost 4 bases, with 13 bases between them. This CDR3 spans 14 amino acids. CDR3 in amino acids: CASSEAWVGYEQYF. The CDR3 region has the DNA TGTGCCAGCAGTGAGGCGTGGGTGGGATACGAGCAGTACTTC.

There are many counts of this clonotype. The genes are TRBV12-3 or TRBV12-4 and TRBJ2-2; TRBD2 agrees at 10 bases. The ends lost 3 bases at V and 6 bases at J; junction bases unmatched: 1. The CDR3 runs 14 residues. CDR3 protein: CASSFTSGAGELFF. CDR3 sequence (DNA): TGTGCCAGCAGTTTCACTAGCGGGGCCGGGGAGCTGTTTTTT.

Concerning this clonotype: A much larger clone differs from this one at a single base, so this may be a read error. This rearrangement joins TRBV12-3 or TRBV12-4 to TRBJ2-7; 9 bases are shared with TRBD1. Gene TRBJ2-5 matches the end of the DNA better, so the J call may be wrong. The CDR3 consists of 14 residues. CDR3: CASCPGQGEGTQYF. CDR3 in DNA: TGTGCCAGCTGTCCGGGACAGGGTGAAGGGACCCAGTACTTC.

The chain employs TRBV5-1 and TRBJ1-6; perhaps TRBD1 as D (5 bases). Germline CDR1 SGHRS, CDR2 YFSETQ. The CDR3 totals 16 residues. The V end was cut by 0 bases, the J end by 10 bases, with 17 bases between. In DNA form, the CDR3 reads TGCGCCAGCAGCTTGGCCCCAGGGAGATTGGGATCACCCCTCCACTTT. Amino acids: CASSLAPGRLGSPLHF.

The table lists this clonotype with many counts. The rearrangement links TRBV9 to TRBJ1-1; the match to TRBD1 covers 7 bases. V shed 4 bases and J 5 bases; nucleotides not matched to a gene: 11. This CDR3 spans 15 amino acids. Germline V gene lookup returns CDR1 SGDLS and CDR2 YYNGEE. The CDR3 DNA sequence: TGTGCCAGCAGCTCTAACAGGGGAAGAAGGACTGAAGCTTTCTTT. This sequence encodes CASSSNRGRRTEAFF.